Below, one T cell receptor beta chain is given with its context. These data come from a study of blood T cell repertoires in COVID-19. Across the study: Acute-phase and convalescent COVID-19 samples originated in the United States, Italy and Spain.

Trimming took 5 bases from V and 4 from J; bases not matched to a gene: 10. Germline loops: CDR1 MDHEN, CDR2 SYDVKM. The CDR3 is 17 amino acids. Per the original data handling: Reference gene primer amplification gave estimated nucleated cell counts. Only in-frame clones appear in the TCRdb table, and some are missing; sequencing was by immunoSEQ multiplex PCR. V, J and clone size are those of that table, while D and trimming were read from the DNA. The table lists more than 70,000 clones, around 75% of them singletons. The source material was peripheral blood. This clonotype originated in a human donor in a cohort sampled during active COVID-19. The chain recombines TRBV28 with TRBJ2-6, with TRBD2 identical over 8 bases. The CDR3 coding sequence is TGTGCCAGCAGTCCCCGAGCGGGGGCGAGCGGGGCCAACGTCCTGACTTTC. It yields the protein CASSPRAGASGANVLTF.